The 14 T cell receptor beta chains listed next were all sequenced from one sample in a study of shared clonotypes between healthy human individuals. The assay was immunoSEQ multiplex PCR, and TCRdb's table has in-frame clones only and misses some. Here the sample spans hundreds of thousands of clones, 72% being singletons. Input material: memory CD4+ T cells sorted from blood. Subset given: CD45RA-negative fraction. The receptors originated from a woman younger than 45 in good health.

The CDR3 DNA reads as TGTGCCAGCAGTTTATCGATAAGAGGCGGGAGTACTCACAATGAGCAGTTCTTC. This sequence encodes CASSLSIRGGSTHNEQFF. The rearrangement uses TRBV27 and TRBJ2-1, with TRBD2 matching 7 bases. V lost 0 bases to trimming and J lost 5 bases; unmatched junction nucleotides: 13. The CDR3 sequence is 18 residues long. The germline gives CDR1 MNHEY, CDR2 SMNVEV (reference sequence).

This clone was seen a handful of times. V gene TRBV14 combines with J gene TRBJ1-2; tentatively, D is TRBD1 (6 bases). This CDR3 has 16 amino acids. Germline V lookup: CDR1 SGHDN, CDR2 FVKESK. V lost 7 bases to trimming and J lost 4 bases, with 22 bases between them. This CDR3 reads CASTPKTGFQLYGYTF. The CDR3 DNA follows: TGTGCCAGCACACCGAAAACAGGGTTCCAACTCTATGGCTACACCTTC.

The V call is TRBV28, the J call TRBJ2-2, with TRBD2 matching over 8 bases. The germline V gene encodes CDR1 MDHEN and CDR2 SYDVKM. CDR3 size: 16 residues. J lost 4 bases, V lost 4 bases, and 8 bases had no gene match. CDR3 nucleotide sequence: TGTGCCAGCAGTTCGGATACTAGCGGTAGCACCGGGGAGCTGTTTTTT. Translating gives CASSSDTSGSTGELFF.

This chain uses TRBV6-6 with TRBJ2-3, with a possible D match to TRBD2 (6 bases). CDR3 size: 15 residues. Trimming shortened V by 6 bases and J by 1 base, and 14 bases separated the two germline ends. The V gene's germline CDR1 is MNHNY and CDR2 SVGAGI (reference sequence). CDR3 region: CASRTRGWGTDTQYF. The CDR3 DNA reads as TGTGCCAGCAGGACCCGGGGGTGGGGCACAGATACGCAGTATTTT.

The rearrangement links TRBV15 to TRBJ2-1; 14 nucleotides match TRBD2. V was pared by 2 bases and J by 10 bases, with 7 bases of the junction left unmatched. Germline CDR1 reads LNHNV; CDR2 reads YYDKDF (reference sequence). This CDR3 is built from 16 residues. The CDR3 here is CATSRSHGLAGGEQFF. DNA of the CDR3: TGTGCCACCAGCAGAAGCCACGGACTAGCGGGAGGCGAGCAGTTCTTC.

The V call is TRBV2, the J call TRBJ2-7; D not certain. In germline, CDR1 is SNHLY, CDR2 FYNNEI. This CDR3 region has 14 residues. The germline V and J ends were trimmed by 6 bases and 0 bases, with 12 bases remaining between them. CDR3 region: CASRAVDISYEQYF. The CDR3 coding sequence is TGTGCCAGCAGGGCAGTAGACATCTCCTACGAGCAGTACTTC. The full variable domain, rest sourced from reference TRBV2 and TRBJ2-7, is EPEVTQTPSHQVTQMGQEVILRCVPISNHLYFYWYRQILGQKVEFLVSFYNNEISEKSEIFDDQFSVERPDGSNFTLKIRSTKLEDSAMYFCASRAVDISYEQYFGPGTRLTVT.

As regards this clone: A clone one base away is much larger, so this may be a read error. The CDR3 DNA sequence: TGTGCCAGCAGCTCGGGACAGAACTATGGCTACACCTTC. It codes for CASSSGQNYGYTF. V is TRBV6-5 and J is TRBJ1-2, with 7 bases matching TRBD1. Germline V lookup: CDR1 MNHEY, CDR2 SVGAGI. This CDR3 has 13 residues. V shed 6 bases, J shed 2 bases, and the junction held 3 bases outside the gene matches.

The rearrangement joins TRBV7-2 to TRBJ2-7; 8 nucleotides match TRBD1. Germline CDR1 is SGHTA and CDR2 is FQGNSA. The trim removed 5 bases at V and 4 bases at J, leaving 10 bases unmatched. The CDR3 is made up of 15 amino acids. DNA of the CDR3: TGTGCCAGCAGCCACGGACAGGGACGACCATACGAGCAGTACTTC. Its translation is CASSHGQGRPYEQYF.

The genes are TRBV27 and TRBJ2-3; 8 bases are shared with TRBD1. This CDR3 has 14 residues. The ends lost 6 bases at V and 4 bases at J; junction bases unmatched: 6. Germline V gives CDR1 MNHEY, CDR2 SMNVEV (reference sequence). The CDR3 is CASSQQTGADTQYF. The CDR3 nucleotides read TGTGCCAGCAGCCAACAGACAGGGGCAGATACGCAGTATTTT.

A few counts support this clone. The V call is TRBV11-2, the J call TRBJ1-2; D possibly corresponds to TRBD1 (5 bases). V lost 5 bases, J lost 2 bases, and 12 bases lay in between. Germline lookup yields CDR1 SGHAT and CDR2 FQNNGV. This CDR3 region has 14 residues. CDR3: CASSAPGRNYGYTF. The DNA for the CDR3 is TGTGCCAGCAGCGCACCGGGACGGAACTATGGCTACACCTTC.

This chain joins TRBV19 and TRBJ1-1, with 8 bases lining up with TRBD1. V lost 4 bases to trimming and J lost 11 bases; unmatched junction nucleotides: 9. The CDR3 covers 13 residues. Germline-derived CDR1 and CDR2 are LNHDA and SQIVND (reference sequence). The CDR3 nucleotides are TGTGCCAGTAGTAAGGACAGGGTGAATCGGGCTTTCTTT. Its protein is CASSKDRVNRAFF.

This clone has a single count. The J gene is TRBJ1-4, the V gene TRBV18; D gene unclear. The germline V gene has CDR1 KGHSH and CDR2 LQKENI. The CDR3 spans 15 residues. V shed 4 bases and J shed 8 bases, with 17 bases lying between them. In DNA, the CDR3 is TGTGCCAGCTCACGTACAGAAACGCTAGGGGAAAAACTGTTTTTT. Its protein is CASSRTETLGEKLFF. The whole variable domain, filled in from reference TRBV18 and TRBJ1-4, reads NAGVMQNPRHLVRRRGQEARLRCSPMKGHSHVYWYRQLPEEGLKFMVYLQKENIIDESGMPKERFSAEFPKEGPSILRIQQVVRGDSAAYFCASSRTETLGEKLFFGSGTQLSVL.

The sample holds one count of this clone. V usage is TRBV7-9 and J usage is TRBJ2-3, with 11 bases that match TRBD2. Looked up from germline, CDR1 is SEHNR and CDR2 is FQNEAQ (reference sequence). The CDR3 is 18 residues long. The J segment lost 2 bases and the V segment lost 5 bases, leaving 12 bases of the junction unmatched. CDR3 nucleotides: TGTGCCAGCAGCGCTAAGGGAGGGACTAGCGGATTCACAGATACGCAGTATTTT. It codes for CASSAKGGTSGFTDTQYF.

The chain combines TRBV5-4 with TRBJ2-7; possibly TRBD2 for D (5 bases). This CDR3 contains 14 residues. V was clipped by 2 bases and J by 5 bases, with 14 bases between them. Germline CDR1 and CDR2: SGHNT and YYREEE (reference sequence). This chain's CDR3 is CASSFGVAGDEQYF. CDR3 sequence (DNA): TGTGCCAGCAGCTTCGGGGTAGCAGGTGACGAGCAGTACTTC.